This passage covers 7 T cell receptor beta chains from one sample sequenced in a study of Ad26.COV2.S vaccination and SARS-CoV-2 variants. Assay: immunoSEQ multiplex PCR; the TCRdb copy retains only in-frame clones and omits some. This table holds just over 350,000 clones, approximately 84% found once. Treatment: some 19 received Ad26.COV2.S at low or high dose, single or two shots; about 5 received placebo; per-sample allocation not given. Sample collection was performed on day 63 after the first vaccine or placebo injection. The sequenced sample was peripheral blood, obtained in a trial of Ad26.COV2.S vaccine versus placebo. The receptors originated from a person between 18 and 65 years old who received the Ad26.COV2.S COVID-19 vaccine or a placebo.

J is TRBJ1-2 and V is TRBV4-3, with 9 bases matching TRBD1. V trimming: 0 bases; J trimming: 8 bases; junction bases outside the gene matches: 13. Germline CDR1 is LGHNA and CDR2 is YSLEER. The CDR3 loop spans 17 amino acids. Written as DNA, the CDR3 is TGCGCCAGCAGCCAAGATAGGGTCGAAGGACAGGGGAAAGGCTACACCTTC. Its translation is CASSQDRVEGQGKGYTF.

The CDR3 DNA sequence: TGCGCCAGCAGCTTATCGGGGGCCGGGACCAGCTACGAGCAGTACTTC. Translating gives CASSLSGAGTSYEQYF. The chain carries TRBV5-1 and TRBJ2-7; D assignment may be TRBD1 or TRBD2 (6 bases each). The germline V gene encodes CDR1 SGHRS and CDR2 YFSETQ. CDR3 length: 16 residues. Trimming pared 2 bases from V and 3 bases from J, leaving 18 bases between.

This chain links TRBV6-1 with TRBJ2-3; 7 bases align to TRBD2. From germline, CDR1 is MNHNS and CDR2 SASEGT. The CDR3 is 18 residues long. The ends lost 7 bases at V and 2 bases at J; junction bases unmatched: 18. For the CDR3, the DNA is TGTGCCAGCACTGACCAGGTCGCGGGGGACCCCTCCACAGATACGCAGTATTTT. It is translated as CASTDQVAGDPSTDTQYF.

The table lists this clone with a count of one. CDR3: CASSGRTSGGRTGELFF. The CDR3 region has the DNA TGTGCCAGCAGCGGAAGGACTAGCGGGGGTCGGACCGGGGAGCTGTTTTTT. This chain joins TRBV9 and TRBJ2-2, with 13 bases aligning to TRBD2. The J segment lost 5 bases and the V segment lost 3 bases, leaving 7 bases of the junction unmatched. This CDR3 is 17 amino acids long. CDR1 is SGDLS and CDR2 is YYNGEE in the germline V gene.

This clone appeared a few times. This chain joins TRBV10-3 and TRBJ2-1; D unresolved. The ends were cut back, 6 bases at V and 1 base at J, with 7 bases in the middle. Germline loops: CDR1 ENHRY, CDR2 SYGVKD. This CDR3 has 13 amino acids. This CDR3 reads CAISPESYNEQFF. The CDR3 DNA reads TGTGCCATCAGCCCAGAATCCTACAATGAGCAGTTCTTC.

V is TRBV2 and J is TRBJ2-3, with TRBD2 identical over 9 bases. Unmatched junction bases numbered 6, after V lost 2 bases and J lost 0 bases. Germline-derived CDR1 and CDR2 are SNHLY and FYNNEI. The CDR3 consists of 17 residues. The CDR3 sequence is CASSELSSGESTDTQYF. Written as DNA, the CDR3 is TGTGCCAGCAGTGAATTGTCTAGCGGGGAAAGCACAGATACGCAGTATTTT.

The chain links TRBV19 to TRBJ1-5; D unresolved. V was cut by 3 bases and J by 0 bases, with 9 bases left in between. Germline V gene sequence: CDR1 LNHDA, CDR2 SQIVND (reference sequence). The CDR3 length is 15 residues. The CDR3 DNA follows: TGTGCCAGTAGTATCGATGCGTATAGCAATCAGCCCCAGCATTTT. This encodes CASSIDAYSNQPQHF. The full variable domain, completed using reference TRBV19 and TRBJ1-5, is DGGITQSPKYLFRKEGQNVTLSCEQNLNHDAMYWYRQDPGQGLRLIYYSQIVNDFQKGDIAEGYSVSREKKESFPLTVTSAQKNPTAFYLCASSIDAYSNQPQHFGDGTRLSIL.